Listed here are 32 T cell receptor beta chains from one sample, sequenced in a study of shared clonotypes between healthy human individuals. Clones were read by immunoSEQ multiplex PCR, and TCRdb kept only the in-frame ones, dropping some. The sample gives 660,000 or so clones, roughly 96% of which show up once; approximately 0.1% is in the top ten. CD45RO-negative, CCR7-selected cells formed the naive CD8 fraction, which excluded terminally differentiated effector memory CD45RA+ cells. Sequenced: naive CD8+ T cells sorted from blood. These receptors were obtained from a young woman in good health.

The DNA of the CDR3 is TGTGCCAGCAGCTGGCCCGGGGGGGAGGTCAACACTGAAGCTTTCTTT. Protein sequence: CASSWPGGEVNTEAFF. The V gene is TRBV28, the J gene TRBJ1-1; the D gene is possibly TRBD1 (5 bases). Germline-derived CDR1 and CDR2 are MDHEN and SYDVKM. This CDR3 contains 16 residues. V lost 6 bases and J 2 bases, leaving 19 bases between the germline ends.

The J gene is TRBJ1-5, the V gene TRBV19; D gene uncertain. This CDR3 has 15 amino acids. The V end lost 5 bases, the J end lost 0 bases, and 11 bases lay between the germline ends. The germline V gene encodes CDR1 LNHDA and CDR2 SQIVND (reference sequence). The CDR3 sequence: CASSQTSYSNQPQHF. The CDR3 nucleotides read TGTGCCAGTAGTCAAACAAGCTATAGCAATCAGCCCCAGCATTTT.

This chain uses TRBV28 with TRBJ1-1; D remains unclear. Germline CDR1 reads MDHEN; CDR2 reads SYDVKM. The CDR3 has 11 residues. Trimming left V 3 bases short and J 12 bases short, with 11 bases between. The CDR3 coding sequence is TGTGCCAGCAGTTTGGGCGGGATTTCTTTCTTT. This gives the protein CASSLGGISFF.

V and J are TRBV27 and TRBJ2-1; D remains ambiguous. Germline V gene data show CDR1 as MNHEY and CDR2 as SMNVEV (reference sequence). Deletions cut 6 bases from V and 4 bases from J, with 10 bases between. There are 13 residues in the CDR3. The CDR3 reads CASRLTRYNEQFF. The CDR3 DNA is TGTGCCAGCAGATTGACTCGATACAATGAGCAGTTCTTC.

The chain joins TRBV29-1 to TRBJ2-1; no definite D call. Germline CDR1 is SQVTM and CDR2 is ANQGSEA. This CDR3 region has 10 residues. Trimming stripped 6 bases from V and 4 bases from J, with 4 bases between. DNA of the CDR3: TGCAGCGTCGAATACAATGAGCAGTTCTTC. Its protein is CSVEYNEQFF.

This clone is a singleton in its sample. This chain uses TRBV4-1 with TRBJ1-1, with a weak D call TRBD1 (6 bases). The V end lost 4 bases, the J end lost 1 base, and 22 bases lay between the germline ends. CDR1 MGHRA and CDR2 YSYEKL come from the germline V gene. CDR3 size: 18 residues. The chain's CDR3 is CASSLSGPGGQPNTEAFF. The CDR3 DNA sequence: TGCGCCAGCAGCCTAAGTGGACCCGGAGGACAGCCGAACACTGAAGCTTTCTTT.

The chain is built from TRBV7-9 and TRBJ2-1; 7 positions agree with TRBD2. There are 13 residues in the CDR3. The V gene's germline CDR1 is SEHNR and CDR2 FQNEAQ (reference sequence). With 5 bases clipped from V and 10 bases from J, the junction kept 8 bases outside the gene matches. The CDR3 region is CASSDRLALEQFF. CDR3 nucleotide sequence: TGTGCCAGCAGCGACAGACTAGCTCTGGAGCAGTTCTTC.

CDR3 residues: CASSMGLAGSYEQYF. The DNA for the CDR3 is TGTGCCAGTAGTATGGGACTAGCGGGTTCCTACGAGCAGTACTTC. The chain has TRBV19 and TRBJ2-7; 12 positions agree with TRBD2. The CDR3 runs to 15 residues. The junction had 1 base not matched to a gene; V was cut back by 3 bases and J by 1 base. Germline V CDR1 and CDR2: LNHDA, SQIVND (reference sequence).

CDR3 sequence: CASRFILPYEQYF. CDR3 bases: TGTGCAAGTCGCTTTATACTTCCCTACGAGCAGTACTTC. The chain employs TRBV12-2 and TRBJ2-7; TRBD2 is taken as the D call from the table, unchecked against the DNA. TRBV12-2 constitutes a pseudogene. The CDR3 runs 13 residues.

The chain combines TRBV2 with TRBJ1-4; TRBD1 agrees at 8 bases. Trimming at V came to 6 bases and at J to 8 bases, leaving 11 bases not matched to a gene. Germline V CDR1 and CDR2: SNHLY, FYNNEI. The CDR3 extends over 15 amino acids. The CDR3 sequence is CASSLYQGQAEKLFF. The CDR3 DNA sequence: TGTGCCAGCAGCCTATACCAGGGACAGGCCGAAAAACTGTTTTTT.

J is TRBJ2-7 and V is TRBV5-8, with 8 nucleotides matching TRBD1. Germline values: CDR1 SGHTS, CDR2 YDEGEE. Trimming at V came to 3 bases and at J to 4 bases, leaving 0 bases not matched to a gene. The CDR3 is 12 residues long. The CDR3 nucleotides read TGTGCCAGCAGCTGGACAGGGTACGAGCAGTACTTC. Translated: CASSWTGYEQYF.

The CDR3 bases are TGTGCCAGCAGTCAGGACAACTCCTACGAGCAGTACTTC. It encodes CASSQDNSYEQYF. This rearrangement joins TRBV6-6 to TRBJ2-7; possible D gene TRBD1, 5 bases. V lost 5 bases, J lost 0 bases, and 8 bases lay in between. Germline values: CDR1 MNHNY, CDR2 SVGAGI (reference sequence). This CDR3 is 13 amino acids long.

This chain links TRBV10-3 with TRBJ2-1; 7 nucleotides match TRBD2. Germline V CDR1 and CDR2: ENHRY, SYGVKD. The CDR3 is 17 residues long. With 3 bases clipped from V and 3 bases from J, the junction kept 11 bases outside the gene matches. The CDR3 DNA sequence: TGTGCCATCAGTGAAGCCCAGCGGGAACCCCACTACAATGAGCAGTTCTTC. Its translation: CAISEAQREPHYNEQFF.

Here the CDR3 DNA reads TGCGCCAGCAAGAGCAGACATGGTTCGTGGGTTTCGGGTGAGCAGTTCTTC. Protein product: CASKSRHGSWVSGEQFF. The V gene is TRBV10-1, the J gene TRBJ2-1; D remains unclear. The CDR3 contains 17 residues. The V and J ends lost 7 bases and 9 bases respectively, with 28 bases between them. The germline V gene encodes CDR1 WNHNN and CDR2 SYGVQD (reference sequence).

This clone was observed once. Written as DNA, the CDR3 is TGTGCCAGCAGCTTGAGCCTAGCGAGGAATGAGCAGTTCTTC. Its translation is CASSLSLARNEQFF. J is TRBJ2-1 and V is TRBV5-6, with TRBD2 as a possible D gene (6 bases). Trimming removed 1 base at V and 7 bases at J, with 12 bases between. Germline assignment: CDR1 SGHDT and CDR2 YYEEEE. This CDR3 is built from 14 residues.

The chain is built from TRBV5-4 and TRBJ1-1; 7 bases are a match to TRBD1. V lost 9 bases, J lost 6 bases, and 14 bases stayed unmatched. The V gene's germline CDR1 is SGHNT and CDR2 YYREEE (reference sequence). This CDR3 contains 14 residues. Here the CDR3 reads CATTSGGVWAEAFF. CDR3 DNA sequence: TGTGCCACGACCTCAGGGGGTGTGTGGGCTGAAGCTTTCTTT.

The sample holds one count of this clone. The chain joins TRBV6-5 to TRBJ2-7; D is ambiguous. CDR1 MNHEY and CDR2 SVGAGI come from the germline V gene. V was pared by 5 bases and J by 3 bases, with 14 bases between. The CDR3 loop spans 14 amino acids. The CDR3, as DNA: TGTGCCAGCAGTCTCCGACTGAAGCACTACGAGCAGTACTTC. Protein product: CASSLRLKHYEQYF.

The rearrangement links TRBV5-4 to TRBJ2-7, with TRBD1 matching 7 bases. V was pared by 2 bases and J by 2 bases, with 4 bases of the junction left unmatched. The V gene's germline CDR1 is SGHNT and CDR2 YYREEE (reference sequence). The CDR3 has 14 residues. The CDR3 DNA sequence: TGTGCCAGCAGCTTCAAGGGGGCCGCCTACGAGCAGTACTTC. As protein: CASSFKGAAYEQYF.

CDR3 region: CASSGPDRGSYEQYF. The CDR3 nucleotides read TGTGCCAGCAGTGGGCCGGACAGGGGGTCCTACGAGCAGTACTTC. V and J are TRBV6-5 and TRBJ2-7; 10 bases line up with TRBD1. The V gene end was trimmed by 5 bases and the J gene end by 1 base; junction bases not matched to a gene: 5. CDR1 and CDR2 (germline): MNHEY, SVGAGI. This CDR3 has 15 residues.

The chain's CDR3 is CASSLDQGQNTEAFF. CDR3 nucleotide sequence: TGTGCCAGCAGCTTAGACCAAGGACAGAACACTGAAGCTTTCTTT. V is TRBV7-9 and J is TRBJ1-1; perhaps TRBD1 as D (5 bases). Germline loops: CDR1 SEHNR, CDR2 FQNEAQ (reference sequence). Trimming removed 1 base from V and 1 base from J, with 10 bases in between. This CDR3 spans 15 amino acids.

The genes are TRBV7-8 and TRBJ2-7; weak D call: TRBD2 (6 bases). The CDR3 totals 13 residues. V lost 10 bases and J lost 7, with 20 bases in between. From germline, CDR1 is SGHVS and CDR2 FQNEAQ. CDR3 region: CATTGRDPMEQYF. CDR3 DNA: TGTGCCACCACTGGGCGGGACCCTATGGAGCAGTACTTC.

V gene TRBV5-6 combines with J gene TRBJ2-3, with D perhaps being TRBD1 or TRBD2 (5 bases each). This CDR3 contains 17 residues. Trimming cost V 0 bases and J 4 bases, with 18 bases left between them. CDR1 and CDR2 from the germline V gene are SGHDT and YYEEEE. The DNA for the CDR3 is TGTGCCAGCAGCTTGGAACCCGGCGGAGAGGGACCAGATACGCAGTATTTT. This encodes CASSLEPGGEGPDTQYF.

CDR3 region: CASSGGWNEQFF. The CDR3 DNA follows: TGTGCCAGCAGCGGCGGTTGGAATGAGCAGTTCTTC. The chain has TRBV27 and TRBJ2-1; the D is unclear. In germline, CDR1 is MNHEY, CDR2 SMNVEV (reference sequence). This CDR3 contains 12 residues. The V and J ends lost 6 bases and 7 bases respectively, with 10 bases between them.

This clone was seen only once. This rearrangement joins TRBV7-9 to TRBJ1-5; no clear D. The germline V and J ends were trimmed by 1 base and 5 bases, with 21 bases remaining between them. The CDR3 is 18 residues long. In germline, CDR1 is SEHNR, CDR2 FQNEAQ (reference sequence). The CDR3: CASSLGSLALGSDQPQHF. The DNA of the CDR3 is TGTGCCAGCAGCTTAGGCAGTTTGGCGTTGGGGTCGGATCAGCCCCAGCATTTT.

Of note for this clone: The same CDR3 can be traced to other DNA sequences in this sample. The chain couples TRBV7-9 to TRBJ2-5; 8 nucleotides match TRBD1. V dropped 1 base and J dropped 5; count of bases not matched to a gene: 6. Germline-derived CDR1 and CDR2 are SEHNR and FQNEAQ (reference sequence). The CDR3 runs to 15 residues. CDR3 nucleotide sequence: TGTGCCAGCAGCTTAGGGGCAGGGGGCGCGGAGACCCAGTACTTC. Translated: CASSLGAGGAETQYF.

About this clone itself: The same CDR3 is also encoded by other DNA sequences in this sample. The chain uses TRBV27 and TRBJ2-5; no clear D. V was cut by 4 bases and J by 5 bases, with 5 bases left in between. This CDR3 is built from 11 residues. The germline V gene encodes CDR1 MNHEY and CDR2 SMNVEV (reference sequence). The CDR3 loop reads CASSSGETQYF. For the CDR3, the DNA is TGTGCCAGCAGTTCTGGGGAGACCCAGTACTTC.

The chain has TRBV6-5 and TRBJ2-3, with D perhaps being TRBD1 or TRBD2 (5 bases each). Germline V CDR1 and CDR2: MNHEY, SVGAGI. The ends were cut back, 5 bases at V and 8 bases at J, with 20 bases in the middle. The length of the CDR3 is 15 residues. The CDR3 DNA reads TGTGCCAGCAGTAACGGGGCTTATAACGGAGGTACGCAGTATTTT. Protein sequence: CASSNGAYNGGTQYF.

The CDR3 loop reads CASSQGRGAGLEQYF. DNA of the CDR3: TGCGCCAGCAGCCAAGGGCGGGGGGCTGGCCTCGAGCAGTACTTC. The rearrangement uses TRBV4-1 and TRBJ2-7, with TRBD2 matching 8 bases. The germline gives CDR1 MGHRA, CDR2 YSYEKL. Trimming cost V 1 base and J 6 bases; bases outside gene matches: 8. The CDR3 consists of 15 residues.

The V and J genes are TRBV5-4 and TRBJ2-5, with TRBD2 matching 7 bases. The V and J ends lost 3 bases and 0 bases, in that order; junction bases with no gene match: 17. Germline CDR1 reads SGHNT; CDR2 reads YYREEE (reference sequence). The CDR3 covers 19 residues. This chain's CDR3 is CASSSVPGSGAADQETQYF. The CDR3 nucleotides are TGTGCCAGCAGCTCCGTACCCGGGAGCGGGGCAGCAGACCAAGAGACCCAGTACTTC. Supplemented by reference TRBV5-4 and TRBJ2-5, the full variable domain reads ETGVTQSPTHLIKTRGQQVTLRCSSQSGHNTVSWYQQALGQGPQFIFQYYREEENGRGNFPPRFSGLQFPNYSSELNVNALELDDSALYLCASSSVPGSGAADQETQYFGPGTRLLVL.

The CDR3 is CASSIVGKTEAFF. CDR3 nucleotide sequence: TGTGCCAGTAGTATTGTGGGTAAAACTGAAGCTTTCTTT. V is TRBV19 and J is TRBJ1-1; the D is unclear. Trimming cost V 3 bases and J 5 bases, with 10 bases left between them. This CDR3 spans 13 amino acids. Germline CDR1 and CDR2: LNHDA and SQIVND (reference sequence).

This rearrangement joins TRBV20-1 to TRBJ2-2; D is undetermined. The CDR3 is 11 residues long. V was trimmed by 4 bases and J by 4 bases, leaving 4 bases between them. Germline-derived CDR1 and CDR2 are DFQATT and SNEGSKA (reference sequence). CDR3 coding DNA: TGCAGTGCTAAACCCACCGGGGAGCTGTTTTTT. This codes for CSAKPTGELFF.

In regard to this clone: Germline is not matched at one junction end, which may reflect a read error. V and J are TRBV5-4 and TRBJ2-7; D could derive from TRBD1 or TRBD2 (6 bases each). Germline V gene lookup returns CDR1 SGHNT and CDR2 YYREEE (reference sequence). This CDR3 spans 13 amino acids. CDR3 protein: CASSLGRGGEQYF. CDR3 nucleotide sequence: TGTGCCAGCAGTTTGGGCAGGGGAGGCGAGCAGTACTTC. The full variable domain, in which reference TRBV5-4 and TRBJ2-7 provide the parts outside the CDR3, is ETGVTQSPTHLIKTRGQQVTLRCSSQSGHNTVSWYQQALGQGPQFIFQYYREEENGRGNFPPRFSGLQFPNYSSELNVNALELDDSALYLCASSLGRGGEQYFGPGTRLTVT.